The TCR beta chain described here comes from a study of cytomegalovirus exposure and HLA in healthy donors. Vbeta (60) and Jbeta (13) primers were used in the PCR. In the authors' methods: Approximately 11 million of 80 million to 85 million unique TCR beta chains were shared, per a later count. Profiled with immunoSEQ multiplex PCR; TCRdb holds only in-frame clones, not every one. From that table come the V and J calls and clone size; the DNA was used to work out D and trimming. The table has about 210,000 clones, about 81% seen once. Study conclusions and caveats: A few chains tied to CMV proved CMV antigen-specific in vitro. Accounts indicate the classifier identified cytomegalovirus status with strong specificity and sensitivity.

Comments on this clone: Its antigen is still unknown.

In germline, CDR1 is SGDLS, CDR2 YYNGEE. The CDR3 consists of 14 residues. V shed 5 bases and J 8 bases; nucleotides not matched to a gene: 8. The sequence derives from a middle-aged man in good health and CMV-seropositive. Sequences were obtained from PBMCs. This sequence joins TRBV9 and TRBJ1-4, with 8 bases fitting TRBD1. The CDR3 nucleotides are TGTGCCAGCAGTGCAGGGGGCGTTGGCGAAAAACTGTTTTTT. Its protein is CASSAGGVGEKLFF.